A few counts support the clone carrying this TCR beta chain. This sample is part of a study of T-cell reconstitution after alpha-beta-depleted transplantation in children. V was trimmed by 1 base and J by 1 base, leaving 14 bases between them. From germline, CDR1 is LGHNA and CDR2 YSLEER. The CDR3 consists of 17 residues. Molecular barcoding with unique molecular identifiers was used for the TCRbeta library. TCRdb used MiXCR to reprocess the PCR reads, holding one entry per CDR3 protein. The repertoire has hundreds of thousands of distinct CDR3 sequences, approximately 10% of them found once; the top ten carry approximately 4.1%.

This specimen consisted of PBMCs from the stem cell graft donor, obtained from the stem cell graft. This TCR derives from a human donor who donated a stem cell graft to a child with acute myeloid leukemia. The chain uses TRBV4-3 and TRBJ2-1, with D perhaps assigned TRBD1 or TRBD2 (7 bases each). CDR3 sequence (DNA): TGCGCCAGCAGCCAAGGAACAGGGGAGGGGTCCTACAATGAGCAGTTCTTC. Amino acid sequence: CASSQGTGEGSYNEQFF.